This TCR beta chain was captured in a study of CD8 T cells in ankylosing spondylitis. Study results and limitations: Within ankylosing spondylitis blood, a TCR beta motif made up of seven to nine highly homologous variants appeared to be characteristic. Clones tied to disease were said to be significantly enriched in matched ankylosing spondylitis synovial fluid.

TCRdb re-analysed the 5' RACE reads in MiXCR, keeping a single row per CDR3 protein. The data contain a few hundred thousand distinct CDR3 sequences, 17% of them singletons. The sample holds a few counts of this clonotype. The antigen is undetermined. This sequence originates from a male donor with ankylosing spondylitis. The sequenced sample consisted of blood, either unsorted or a sorted T cell fraction (not recorded which).

This chain's CDR3 is CASSQVAGGPNEQFF. CDR3 bases: TGTGCCAGCAGCCAAGTAGCGGGGGGCCCGAATGAGCAGTTCTTC. This chain connects TRBV3-1 to TRBJ2-1, with 10 bases lining up with TRBD2. Germline trimming cut 1 base from V and 7 bases from J; bases unmatched to any gene: 4. The CDR3 sequence is 15 residues long. Germline lookup yields CDR1 LGHDT and CDR2 YNNKEL (reference sequence).